This T cell receptor (beta chain) came from a study of beta chain features in type 1 diabetes. General observations from the study: Naive, central memory and Treg TCRB repertoires appeared more alike in patients than in healthy donors. When Type 1 diabetes patients were examined, their TCRB CDR3s proved moderately but significantly shorter in all four CD4+ subsets. Fewer insertions but more deletions were seen at VDJ junctions in type 1 diabetes patients.

This clone was counted only a few times. Its antigen is undetermined. The junction had 10 bases not matched to a gene; V was cut back by 4 bases and J by 4 bases. The germline V gene has CDR1 MDHEN and CDR2 SYDVKM. The CDR3 spans 16 residues. The investigators reverse transcribed all of the isolated RNA, so they sequenced expressed TCRB transcripts. Sequenced naive, central memory and regulatory T cell samples produced an average of around 3.5 million reads. Assay: immunoSEQ multiplex PCR; the TCRdb copy retains only in-frame clones and omits some. The sample has 150,000 to 200,000 clones; roughly 9% are singletons.

The source material was central memory CD4+ T cells from blood. The origin of this receptor is a woman younger than 45 with type 1 diabetes. V gene TRBV28 combines with J gene TRBJ1-2, with 9 bases matching TRBD1. Here the CDR3 DNA reads TGTGCCAGCAGTTCTCCTTCGGGACAGGGAACCTATGGCTACACCTTC. This codes for CASSSPSGQGTYGYTF.